This T cell receptor beta chain was retrieved from a study of T cell repertoires in cytomegalovirus infection. Study as a whole: Peptides in the study included HLA-C-restricted and HLA-B-restricted CMV epitopes. Both a matching HLA type and CMV infection were indicated by public TCR beta signatures.

Broader study findings: Totalled public TCR beta family frequency picked out people who carried CMV plus the relevant HLA. The study found HLA-C-restricted CMV-specific TCR beta clonotypes dominating the ex vivo response.

TCRdb re-called the reads with MiXCR, one entry per CDR3 protein. Counted here are around 430,000 distinct CDR3 sequences, 42% occurring once; the ten biggest clones make up 43%. From germline, CDR1 is SGHTA and CDR2 FQGNSA. J lost 5 bases, V lost 4 bases, and 2 bases had no gene match. This CDR3 has 13 residues. This clonotype was seen repeatedly, ten times or more. Antigen specificity is unknown. The gene calls are TRBV7-2 and TRBJ2-3, with 8 bases aligning to TRBD1. The sample here was cultured PBMCs, taken from culture after CMV antigen stimulation. This TCR was sampled from a human donor in good health (CMV status not recorded). Some clones in this sample may be carry-over from other donors' samples. The chain's CDR3 is CASSSDRGDTQYF. The CDR3, as DNA: TGTGCCAGCAGCTCCGACAGGGGAGATACGCAGTATTTT.